Listed below are T cell receptor beta chains from one sample, sequenced in a study of cytomegalovirus exposure and HLA in healthy donors. The protocol was immunoSEQ multiplex PCR, while the TCRdb copy is restricted to in-frame clones and leaves out a portion. The data include roughly 100,000 clones; the top ten clones carry 3% to 3.5%. Sequencing was carried out using PBMCs. The receptor source for this set is a middle-aged man in good health and CMV-seronegative. CDR3s include the opening cysteine and the closing phenylalanine or tryptophan. The D gene is left open where the match is weak.

J,D,V,DNA,CDR3
TRBJ2-5,.,TRBV11-3,TGTGCCAGCAGCTATGGAGGAGAGACCCAGTACTTC,CASSYGGETQYF
TRBJ2-7,.,TRBV27,TGTGCCAGCAAGGCGAGCTGGAGCTCCTACGAGCAGTACTTC,CASKASWSSYEQYF
TRBJ2-1,TRBD1,TRBV19,TGTGCCAGTAGTTCCCCAGTTGGGACAGGGGATGACAATGAGCAGTTCTTC,CASSSPVGTGDDNEQFF
TRBJ2-7,.,TRBV7-9,TGTGCCAGCAGCGCCAATTTTAAGGAGGGCGAGCAGTACTTC,CASSANFKEGEQYF
TRBJ1-2,TRBD1,TRBV11-2,TGTGCCAGCAGCATCGCCGGGACAGCGATGAACTATGGCTACACCTTC,CASSIAGTAMNYGYTF
TRBJ2-7,.,TRBV27,TGTGCCAGCAGATCACAGGGCTACGAGCAGTACTTC,CASRSQGYEQYF
TRBJ2-3,.,TRBV7-2,TGTGCCAGCAGCTTACCGACTTTCGGGGGGCGCATAAATACGCAGTATTTT,CASSLPTFGGRINTQYF
TRBJ1-6,TRBD1,TRBV6-6,TGTGCCAGCAGTTACGGGGGGACAGGACGGTCACCCCTCCACTTT,CASSYGGTGRSPLHF
TRBJ2-2,.,TRBV2,TGTGCCAGCAGTACCGGACATCCCACCGGGGAGCTGTTTTTT,CASSTGHPTGELFF
TRBJ2-5,TRBD2,TRBV5-1,TGCGCCAGCAGCATTAGCGGGACCACAGAGACCCAGTACTTC,CASSISGTTETQYF